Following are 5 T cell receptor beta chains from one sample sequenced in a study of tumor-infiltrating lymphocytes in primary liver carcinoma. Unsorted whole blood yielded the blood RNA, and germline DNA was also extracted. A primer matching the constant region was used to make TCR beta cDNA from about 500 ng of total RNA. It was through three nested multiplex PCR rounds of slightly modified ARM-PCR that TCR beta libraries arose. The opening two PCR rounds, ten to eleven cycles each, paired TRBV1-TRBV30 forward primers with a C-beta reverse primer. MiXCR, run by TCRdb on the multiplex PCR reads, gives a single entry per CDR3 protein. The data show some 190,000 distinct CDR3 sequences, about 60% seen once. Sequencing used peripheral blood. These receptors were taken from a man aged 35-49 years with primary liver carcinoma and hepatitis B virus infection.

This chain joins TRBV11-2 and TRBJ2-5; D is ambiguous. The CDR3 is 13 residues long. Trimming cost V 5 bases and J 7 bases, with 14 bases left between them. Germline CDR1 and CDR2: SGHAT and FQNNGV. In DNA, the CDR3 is TGTGCCAGCAGCCCGGGTGACCATGGGACCCAGTACTTC. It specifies CASSPGDHGTQYF.

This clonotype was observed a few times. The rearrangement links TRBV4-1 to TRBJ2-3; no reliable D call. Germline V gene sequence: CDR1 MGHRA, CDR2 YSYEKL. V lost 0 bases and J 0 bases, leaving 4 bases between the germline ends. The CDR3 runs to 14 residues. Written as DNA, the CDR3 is TGCGCCAGCAGCCAAGACGCGAGCACAGATACGCAGTATTTT. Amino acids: CASSQDASTDTQYF.

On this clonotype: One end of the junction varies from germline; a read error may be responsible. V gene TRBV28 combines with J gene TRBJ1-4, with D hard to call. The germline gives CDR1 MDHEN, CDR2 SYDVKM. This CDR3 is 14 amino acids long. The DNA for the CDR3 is TGTACCAGCACCTTGGACCATCCCAGTGAAAAACTGTTTTTT. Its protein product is CTSTLDHPSEKLFF.

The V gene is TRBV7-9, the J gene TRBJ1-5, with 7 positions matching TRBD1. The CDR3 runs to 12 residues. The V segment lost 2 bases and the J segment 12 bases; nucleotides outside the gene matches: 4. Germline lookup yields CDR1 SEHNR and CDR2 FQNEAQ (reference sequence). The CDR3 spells CASSLPGTDQHF. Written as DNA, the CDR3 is TGTGCCAGCAGCTTACCCGGGACAGACCAGCATTTT. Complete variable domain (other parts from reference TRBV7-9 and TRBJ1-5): DTGVSQNPRHKITKRGQNVTFRCDPISEHNRLYWYRQTLGQGPEFLTYFQNEAQLEKSRLLSDRFSAERPKGSFSTLEIQRTEQGDSAMYLCASSLPGTDQHFGDGTRLSIL.

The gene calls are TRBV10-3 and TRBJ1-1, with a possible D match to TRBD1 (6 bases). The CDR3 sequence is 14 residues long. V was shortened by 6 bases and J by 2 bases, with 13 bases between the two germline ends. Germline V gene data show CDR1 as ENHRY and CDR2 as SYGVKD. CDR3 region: CAISEDRENTEAFF. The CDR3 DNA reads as TGTGCCATCAGCGAGGACAGAGAAAACACTGAAGCTTTCTTT.